Below, one T cell receptor beta chain is given with its context. This sample was taken from a study of control samples from healthy donors and cancer patients. The length of the CDR3 is 14 residues. Losses at the gene ends were 7 bases for V and 4 bases for J; bases not matched to a gene: 8. Germline loops: CDR1 SGHNT, CDR2 YYREEE (reference sequence). Clones were read by immunoSEQ multiplex PCR, and TCRdb kept only the in-frame ones, dropping some. The top ten clones hold more than 9% of a sample with 90,000 to 100,000 clones, about four fifths of them seen once. V and J are TRBV5-4 and TRBJ2-5; 9 bases map to TRBD1. The sequenced sample consisted of blood. The receptor comes from a woman in her 30s in good health. The CDR3 sequence: CASGFGTGIETQYF. CDR3 nucleotide sequence: TGTGCCAGCGGTTTCGGGACAGGGATAGAGACCCAGTACTTC.